Sequencing of this T cell receptor beta chain was carried out in a study of shared clonotypes between healthy human individuals. Study information: The donor pool was made up of two women and a few men aged 18 to 49.

CD8 cells regarded as naive lacked CD45RO, were positively chosen for CCR7, and omitted terminally differentiated effector memory CD45RA+ cells. Profiled with immunoSEQ multiplex PCR; TCRdb holds only in-frame clones, not every one. The repertoire has about 750,000 clones, about 92% of them found once; the top ten carry approximately 25%. V lost 1 base and J 3 bases, leaving 10 bases between the germline ends. Germline loops: CDR1 GTSNPN, CDR2 SVGIG (reference sequence). The CDR3 is made up of 13 amino acids. The chain joins TRBV30 to TRBJ2-7; tentatively, D is TRBD1 (6 bases). This sequence originates from a young man in good health. Sequencing was done on a sample of naive CD8+ T cells sorted from blood. The CDR3 bases are TGTGCCTGGAGTGGAGGGACAATCTACGAGCAGTACTTC. Its translation: CAWSGGTIYEQYF. Supplemented by reference TRBV30 and TRBJ2-7, the full variable domain reads SQTIHQWPATLVQPVGSPLSLECTVEGTSNPNLYWYRQAAGRGLQLLFYSVGIGQISSEVPQNLSASRPQDRQFILSSKKLLLSDSGFYLCAWSGGTIYEQYFGPGTRLTVT.